A few counts support the clone carrying this T cell receptor (beta chain). No antigen is known for it. These data belong to a study of T cell repertoires in cytomegalovirus infection. The CDR3 loop spans 14 amino acids. V shed 5 bases and J shed 3 bases, with 12 bases lying between them. Germline lookup yields CDR1 SGHTA and CDR2 FQGTGA. TCRdb re-called the reads through MiXCR, storing one row per CDR3 protein. The sample has about 330,000 distinct CDR3 sequences, 8% to 10% seen once. Study results and caveats: The response measured ex vivo was dominated by TCR beta clonotypes (HLA-C-restricted and CMV-specific).

The clonotype comes from a human donor in good health (CMV status not recorded). Some clones in this sample may be carry-over from other donors' samples. The V gene is TRBV7-3, the J gene TRBJ2-3; tentatively, D is TRBD2 (6 bases). The sequenced sample consisted of PBMCs. CDR3 residues: CASSAGLKTDTQYF. The CDR3 region has the DNA TGTGCCAGCAGCGCTGGACTAAAAACAGATACGCAGTATTTT.